One sample yielded the 25 T cell receptor beta chains listed below, sequenced in a study of blood T cell repertoires in COVID-19. TCRdb keeps only in-frame clones here, not all; method: immunoSEQ multiplex PCR. Of hundreds of thousands of clones listed, about 90% are singletons. Sequencing used peripheral blood. The receptors originated from a man between 18 and 35 years old with COVID-19, enrolled during active disease.

The chain joins TRBV30 to TRBJ1-1; maybe TRBD1 (5 bases). Germline values: CDR1 GTSNPN, CDR2 SVGIG (reference sequence). CDR3 length: 11 amino acids. With 5 bases removed from V and 10 bases from J, the gap between germline ends came to 14 bases. The CDR3 nucleotides read TGTGCCTGGGAACATGCAAGGGGAGCTTTCTTT. Amino acid sequence: CAWEHARGAFF.

This clone showed up just once. DNA of the CDR3: TGTGCCAGTAGATTGACAGGGGACACTGAAGCTTTCTTT. This encodes CASRLTGDTEAFF. The chain recombines TRBV19 with TRBJ1-1; 8 bases align to TRBD1. This CDR3 spans 13 amino acids. The V gene end was trimmed by 6 bases and the J gene end by 3 bases; junction bases not matched to a gene: 3. Per germline, CDR1 LNHDA and CDR2 SQIVND (reference sequence).

This clone was observed a few times. The chain uses TRBV10-3 and TRBJ1-4; 7 bases are a match to TRBD1. J lost 8 bases, V lost 2 bases, and 5 bases had no gene match. From germline, CDR1 is ENHRY and CDR2 SYGVKD. The CDR3 is 14 amino acids. Written as DNA, the CDR3 is TGTGCCATCAGTGAGCAGGGGGAGCAAGAAAAACTGTTTTTT. Its translation is CAISEQGEQEKLFF.

The chain links TRBV5-1 to TRBJ2-5; 8 nucleotides line up with TRBD2. Germline loops: CDR1 SGHRS, CDR2 YFSETQ. The CDR3 consists of 17 residues. The V and J ends lost 0 bases and 4 bases, in that order; junction bases with no gene match: 11. CDR3 sequence: CASSLVSGRGGVETQYF. CDR3 sequence (DNA): TGCGCCAGCAGCTTGGTTTCGGGCCGGGGGGGCGTAGAGACCCAGTACTTC.

V and J are TRBV5-1 and TRBJ1-4, with a weak D call TRBD1 (6 bases). This CDR3 comprises 15 residues. Trimming removed 5 bases at V and 2 bases at J, with 13 bases between. The V gene's germline CDR1 is SGHRS and CDR2 YFSETQ. The CDR3 is CASSLNRATNEKLFF. The CDR3 nucleotides are TGCGCCAGCAGTTTGAACAGGGCCACTAATGAAAAACTGTTTTTT.

This chain links TRBV7-6 with TRBJ2-3; 10 nucleotides line up with TRBD2. CDR3 size: 16 residues. V lost 1 base, J lost 2 bases, and 3 bases stayed unmatched. Germline assignment: CDR1 SGHVS and CDR2 FNYEAQ. The CDR3 region is CASSLELAGNTDTQYF. The CDR3 nucleotides are TGTGCCAGCAGCTTAGAACTAGCGGGGAACACAGATACGCAGTATTTT. Full variable domain (rest looked up from reference TRBV7-6 and TRBJ2-3): GAGVSQSPRYKVTKRGQDVALRCDPISGHVSLYWYRQALGQGPEFLTYFNYEAQQDKSGLPNDRFSAERPEGSISTLTIQRTEQRDSAMYRCASSLELAGNTDTQYFGPGTRLTVL.

This rearrangement joins TRBV5-1 to TRBJ2-7, with a tentative D call TRBD2 (6 bases). V lost 3 bases and J lost 2, with 21 bases in between. This CDR3 region has 17 residues. Looked up from germline, CDR1 is SGHRS and CDR2 is YFSETQ. The CDR3 protein is CASSWGLLASQPYEQYF. CDR3 nucleotides: TGCGCCAGCAGCTGGGGGTTACTAGCTTCTCAACCCTACGAGCAGTACTTC.

V usage is TRBV18 and J usage is TRBJ2-7; the match to TRBD2 covers 7 bases. CDR3 length: 15 residues. The germline CDR1 and CDR2 sequences are KGHSH and LQKENI. J lost 5 bases, V lost 0 bases, and 7 bases had no gene match. Here the CDR3 reads CASSPPNRGVNEQYF. CDR3 DNA: TGTGCCAGCTCACCACCGAATCGGGGGGTCAACGAGCAGTACTTC.

The chain links TRBV27 to TRBJ2-1, with 7 bases that match TRBD2. CDR1 and CDR2 from the germline V gene are MNHEY and SMNVEV (reference sequence). This CDR3 has 15 residues. V was clipped by 2 bases and J by 7 bases; unmatched bases: 8. The CDR3 DNA is TGTGCCAGCAGTTTAGGCGGGAGAGGTGGGAATGAGCAGTTCTTC. Protein product: CASSLGGRGGNEQFF.

The V call is TRBV15, the J call TRBJ1-1; D is uncertain. The CDR3 sequence is 13 residues long. V was shortened by 5 bases and J by 4 bases, with 11 bases between the two germline ends. CDR1 is LNHNV, CDR2 YYDKDF, per germline (reference sequence). CDR3 bases: TGTGCCACCAGCCCTAGACGGTTCACTGAAGCTTTCTTT. This sequence encodes CATSPRRFTEAFF.

The chain couples TRBV2 to TRBJ2-1, with 8 bases fitting TRBD2. The CDR3 sequence is 16 residues long. Trimming at V came to 2 bases and at J to 8 bases, leaving 11 bases not matched to a gene. Germline lookup yields CDR1 SNHLY and CDR2 FYNNEI. The CDR3 DNA reads TGTGCCAGCAGTGAATACCCCCACACTAGCGGCGATGAGCAGTTCTTC. Amino acids: CASSEYPHTSGDEQFF.

This clone was counted a few times. V usage is TRBV11-2 and J usage is TRBJ2-1; D perhaps matches TRBD2 (5 bases). This CDR3 is 13 amino acids long. Germline V gene lookup returns CDR1 SGHAT and CDR2 FQNNGV. Trimming removed 7 bases from V and 9 bases from J, with 16 bases in between. The CDR3 here is CASTTDFPPEQFF. CDR3 DNA: TGTGCCAGCACTACGGACTTTCCACCTGAGCAGTTCTTC.

This rearrangement joins TRBV27 to TRBJ2-7; 11 positions agree with TRBD2. The CDR3 contains 16 residues. Germline V gene data show CDR1 as MNHEY and CDR2 as SMNVEV (reference sequence). V trimming: 2 bases; J trimming: 2 bases; junction bases outside the gene matches: 5. Here the CDR3 reads CASSLTGTSGTYEQYF. CDR3 DNA: TGTGCCAGCAGTTTAACCGGGACTAGCGGAACCTACGAGCAGTACTTC.

The chain uses TRBV3-1 (or the pseudogene TRBV3-2) and TRBJ2-3, with D possibly matching TRBD2 (5 bases). Trimming took off 4 bases at V and 9 bases at J, with 14 bases between the two ends. The germline V gene encodes CDR1 LGHDT and CDR2 YNNKEL (reference sequence). The CDR3 loop spans 13 amino acids. CDR3 nucleotides: TGTGCCAGCAGCCCATCGGACTTTGGGACGCAGTATTTT. Translated, it gives CASSPSDFGTQYF.

The chain joins TRBV5-1 to TRBJ2-3; 7 bases map to TRBD1. V was pared by 2 bases and J by 6 bases, with 6 bases of the junction left unmatched. CDR3 size: 14 residues. CDR1 is SGHRS and CDR2 is YFSETQ in the germline V gene. CDR3 sequence (DNA): TGCGCCAGCAGCTTACAGGGGCTGGGGGATACGCAGTATTTT. Its protein product is CASSLQGLGDTQYF.

Details on this clone: The sample holds other DNA sequences that translate to the same CDR3. The V call is TRBV19, the J call TRBJ2-3; 10 bases match TRBD2. CDR1 is LNHDA and CDR2 is SQIVND in the germline V gene (reference sequence). CDR3 length: 14 amino acids. J was trimmed by 3 bases and V by 9 bases; bases with no gene match: 6. This CDR3 is CASKREGRTDTQYF. The CDR3 DNA is TGTGCCAGCAAGCGGGAGGGCCGAACAGATACGCAGTATTTT. Using reference TRBV19 and TRBJ2-3 for the parts outside the CDR3, the full variable domain is DGGITQSPKYLFRKEGQNVTLSCEQNLNHDAMYWYRQDPGQGLRLIYYSQIVNDFQKGDIAEGYSVSREKKESFPLTVTSAQKNPTAFYLCASKREGRTDTQYFGPGTRLTVL.

This sequence joins TRBV3-1 (or the pseudogene TRBV3-2) and TRBJ1-5; D is unclear. V dropped 0 bases and J dropped 7 bases, with 10 bases sitting between them. This CDR3 comprises 14 residues. Germline V gene lookup returns CDR1 LGHDT and CDR2 YNNKEL (reference sequence). The CDR3 spells CASSQDLGEQPQHF. For the CDR3, the DNA is TGTGCCAGCAGCCAAGATCTCGGGGAGCAGCCCCAGCATTTT.

The gene calls are TRBV18 and TRBJ2-3; D is ambiguous. Looked up from germline, CDR1 is KGHSH and CDR2 is LQKENI. The V end lost 3 bases, the J end lost 0 bases, and 13 bases lay between the germline ends. The CDR3 contains 16 residues. CDR3 bases: TGTGCCAGCTCACCGAGGCAGCAACTTAGCACAGATACGCAGTATTTT. As protein: CASSPRQQLSTDTQYF.

This clone appeared once. The chain joins TRBV7-8 to TRBJ2-1; D is uncertain. Between the trimmed V and J ends, which lost 1 base and 10 bases, there was a span of 5 bases. The CDR3 loop spans 11 amino acids. Germline V gene lookup returns CDR1 SGHVS and CDR2 FQNEAQ. The CDR3 sequence is CASSLGREQFF. DNA of the CDR3: TGTGCCAGCAGCTTAGGCCGGGAGCAGTTCTTC.

This chain links TRBV5-8 with TRBJ1-5; D is unclear. Between the trimmed V and J ends, which lost 4 bases and 5 bases, there was a span of 16 bases. The CDR3 extends over 15 amino acids. Germline V lookup: CDR1 SGHTS, CDR2 YDEGEE. CDR3 sequence: CASSLDVGAHQPQHF. CDR3 nucleotides: TGTGCCAGCAGCCTGGATGTAGGAGCGCATCAGCCCCAGCATTTT. Based on the CDR3 plus reference TRBV5-8 and TRBJ1-5, the full variable domain is EAGVTQSPTHLIKTRGQQATLRCSPISGHTSVYWYQQALGLGLQFLLWYDEGEERNRGNFPPRFSGRQFPNYSSELNVNALELEDSALYLCASSLDVGAHQPQHFGDGTRLSIL.

In the case of this clone: The junction differs from germline at one of its ends, possibly a read error. The chain uses TRBV4-1 and TRBJ2-4, with 7 positions matching TRBD1. Germline loops: CDR1 MGHRA, CDR2 YSYEKL. CDR3 length equals 17 residues. The CDR3 coding sequence is TGCCCCAGCAGCCGACAGGGTATGGCCCTGGCCAAAAACATTCAGTACTTC. The encoded protein is CPSSRQGMALAKNIQYF.

J is TRBJ2-7 and V is TRBV29-1; 9 bases map to TRBD2. The junction had 5 bases not matched to a gene; V was cut back by 4 bases and J by 4 bases. Germline CDR1 and CDR2: SQVTM and ANQGSEA. CDR3 length equals 13 residues. The CDR3, as DNA: TGCAGCGTTGCGGCTAGCGGGAAGTACGAGCAGTACTTC. This translates into CSVAASGKYEQYF.

J is TRBJ1-3 and V is TRBV7-9; TRBD1 aligns across 8 bases. CDR3 length equals 16 residues. The trim removed 4 bases at V and 0 bases at J, leaving 5 bases unmatched. CDR1 is SEHNR, CDR2 FQNEAQ, per germline (reference sequence). CDR3 bases: TGTGCCAGCAGCTCGACAGGGGCGATCTCTGGAAACACCATATATTTT. It specifies CASSSTGAISGNTIYF. The complete variable domain, with remaining parts taken from reference TRBV7-9 and TRBJ1-3, reads DTGVSQNPRHKITKRGQNVTFRCDPISEHNRLYWYRQTLGQGPEFLTYFQNEAQLEKSRLLSDRFSAERPKGSFSTLEIQRTEQGDSAMYLCASSSTGAISGNTIYFGEGSWLTVV.

This clone has only a few counts. The chain joins TRBV3-1 (or the pseudogene TRBV3-2) to TRBJ1-3, with a weak D call TRBD1 (6 bases). The ends were cut back, 1 base at V and 1 base at J, with 17 bases in the middle. This CDR3 is 18 amino acids long. The germline gives CDR1 LGHDT, CDR2 YNNKEL (reference sequence). CDR3: CASSQALYDRISGNTIYF. In nucleotides, the CDR3 is TGTGCCAGCAGCCAAGCCCTTTATGACAGGATATCTGGAAACACCATATATTTT.

The V and J genes are TRBV5-8 and TRBJ1-1; D perhaps matches TRBD1 (6 bases). This CDR3 is built from 14 residues. Between the trimmed V and J ends, which lost 4 bases and 1 base, there was a span of 11 bases. CDR1 and CDR2 (germline): SGHTS, YDEGEE. In DNA form, the CDR3 reads TGTGCCAGCAGCCTCGGACAGAAGAACACTGAAGCTTTCTTT. Translating it yields CASSLGQKNTEAFF.